Given below is one T cell receptor beta chain in context. The antigen remains unidentified. The entry originates in a study of cytomegalovirus exposure and HLA in healthy donors. The PCR ran on 60 Vbeta and 13 Jbeta primers. Profiling relied on immunoSEQ multiplex PCR, and the TCRdb table lists in-frame clones only, not all of them. The table includes over 150,000 clones, around 80% detected once. Study outcomes and limitations: Some public TCRs appeared in many individuals, while most sequences were rare. A link between a missense DCLRE1C variant and TCR beta V- and J-gene trimming emerged from a later analysis.

These donors counted as nominally healthy when sampled, but unrecorded immune exposures were likely. The sequence was collected from a woman younger than 45 in good health and CMV-seropositive. Sequencing was performed on PBMCs.

The CDR3 DNA follows: TGTGCCAGCAGTGACAGGGGGAGAGGAGAGACCCAGTACTTC. Its translation: CASSDRGRGETQYF. V usage is TRBV6-1 and J usage is TRBJ2-5; TRBD1 agrees at 7 bases. After removal of 3 bases from V and 4 bases from J, the junction contained 5 bases not matched to a gene. The CDR3 has 14 residues. From germline, CDR1 is MNHNS and CDR2 SASEGT.